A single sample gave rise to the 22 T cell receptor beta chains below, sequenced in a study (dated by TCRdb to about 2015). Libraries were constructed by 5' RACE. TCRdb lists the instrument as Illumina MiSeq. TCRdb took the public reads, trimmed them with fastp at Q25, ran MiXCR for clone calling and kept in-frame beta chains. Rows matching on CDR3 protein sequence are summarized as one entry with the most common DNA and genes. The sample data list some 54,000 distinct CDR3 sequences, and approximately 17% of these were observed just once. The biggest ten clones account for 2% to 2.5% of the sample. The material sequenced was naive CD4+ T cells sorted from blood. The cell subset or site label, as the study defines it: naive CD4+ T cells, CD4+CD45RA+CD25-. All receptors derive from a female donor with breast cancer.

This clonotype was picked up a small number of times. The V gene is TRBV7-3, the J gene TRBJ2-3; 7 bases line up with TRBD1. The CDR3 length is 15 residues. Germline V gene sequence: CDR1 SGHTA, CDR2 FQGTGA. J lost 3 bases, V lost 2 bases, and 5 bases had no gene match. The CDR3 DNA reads TGTGCCAGCAGCTTAGTAGGGGGCGTTACAGATACGCAGTATTTT. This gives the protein CASSLVGGVTDTQYF.

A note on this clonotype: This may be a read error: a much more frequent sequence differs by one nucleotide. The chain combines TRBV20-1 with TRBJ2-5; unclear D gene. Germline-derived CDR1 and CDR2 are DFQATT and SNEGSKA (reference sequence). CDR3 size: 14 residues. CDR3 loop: CSARVGRAQGTQYF. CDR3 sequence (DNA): TGCAGTGCTAGAGTGGGTAGAGCTCAAGGGACCCAGTACTTC.

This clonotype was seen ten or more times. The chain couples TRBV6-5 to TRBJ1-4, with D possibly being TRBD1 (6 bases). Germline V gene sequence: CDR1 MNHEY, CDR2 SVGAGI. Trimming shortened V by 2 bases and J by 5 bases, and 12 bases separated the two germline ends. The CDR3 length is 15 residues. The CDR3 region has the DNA TGTGCCAGCAGTTACGGGCCAGGGGTAAATGAAAAACTGTTTTTT. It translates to CASSYGPGVNEKLFF.

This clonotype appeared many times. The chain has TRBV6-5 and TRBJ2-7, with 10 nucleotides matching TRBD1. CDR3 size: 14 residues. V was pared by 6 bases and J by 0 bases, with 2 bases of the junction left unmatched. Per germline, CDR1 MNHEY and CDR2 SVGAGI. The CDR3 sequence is CASSRQGASYEQYF. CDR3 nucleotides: TGTGCCAGCAGCCGACAGGGGGCCTCCTACGAGCAGTACTTC.

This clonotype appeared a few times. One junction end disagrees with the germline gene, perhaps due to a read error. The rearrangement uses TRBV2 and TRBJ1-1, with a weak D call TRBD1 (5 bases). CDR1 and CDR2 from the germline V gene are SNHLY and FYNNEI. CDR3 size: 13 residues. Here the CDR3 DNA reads TGTGCCAGCAGTGAAAGTGGTTCCTGGGATTGGGGGTTT. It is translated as CASSESGSWDWGF.

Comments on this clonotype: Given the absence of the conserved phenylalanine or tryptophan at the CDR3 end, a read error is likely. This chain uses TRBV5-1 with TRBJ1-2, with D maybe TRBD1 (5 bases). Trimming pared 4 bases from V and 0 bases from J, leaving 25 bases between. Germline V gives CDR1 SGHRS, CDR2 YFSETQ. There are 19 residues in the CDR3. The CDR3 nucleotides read TGCGCCAGCAGCCAGTCACTTGGGGAGAAGACAGCCCCTAACTATGGCTACACCGTC. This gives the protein CASSQSLGEKTAPNYGYTV.

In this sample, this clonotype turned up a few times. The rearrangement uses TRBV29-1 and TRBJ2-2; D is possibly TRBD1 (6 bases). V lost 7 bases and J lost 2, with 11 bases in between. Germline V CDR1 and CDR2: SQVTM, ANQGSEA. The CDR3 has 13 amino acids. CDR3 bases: TGCAGCGGTGGACAGACAAACACCGGGGAGCTGTTTTTT. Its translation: CSGGQTNTGELFF.

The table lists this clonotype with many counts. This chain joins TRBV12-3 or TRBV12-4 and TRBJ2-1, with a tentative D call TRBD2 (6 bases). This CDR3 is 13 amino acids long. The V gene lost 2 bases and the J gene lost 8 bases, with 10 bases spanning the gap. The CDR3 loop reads CASSLNSGDEQFF. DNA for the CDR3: TGTGCCAGCAGTTTAAATTCGGGAGATGAGCAGTTCTTC.

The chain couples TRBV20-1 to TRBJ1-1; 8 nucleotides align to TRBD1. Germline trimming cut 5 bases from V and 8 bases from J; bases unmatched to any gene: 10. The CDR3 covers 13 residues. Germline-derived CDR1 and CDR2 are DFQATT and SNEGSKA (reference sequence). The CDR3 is CSAQQGGVTEAFF. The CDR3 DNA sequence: TGCAGTGCTCAACAGGGGGGGGTTACCGAAGCTTTCTTT.

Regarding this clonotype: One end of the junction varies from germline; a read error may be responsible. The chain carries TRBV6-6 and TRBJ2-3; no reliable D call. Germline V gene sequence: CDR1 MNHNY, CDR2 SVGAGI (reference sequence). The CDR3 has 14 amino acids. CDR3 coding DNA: TGTGCCTGCAGTTACTCGGTGACCACAGATACGCAGTATTTT. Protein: CACSYSVTTDTQYF.

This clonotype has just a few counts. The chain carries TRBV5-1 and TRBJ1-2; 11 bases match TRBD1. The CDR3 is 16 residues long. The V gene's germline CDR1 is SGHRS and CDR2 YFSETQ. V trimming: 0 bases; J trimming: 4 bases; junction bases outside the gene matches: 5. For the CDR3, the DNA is TGCGCCAGCAGCTTGGCCCCCGGGACAGGGGGCTATGGCTACACCTTC. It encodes CASSLAPGTGGYGYTF.

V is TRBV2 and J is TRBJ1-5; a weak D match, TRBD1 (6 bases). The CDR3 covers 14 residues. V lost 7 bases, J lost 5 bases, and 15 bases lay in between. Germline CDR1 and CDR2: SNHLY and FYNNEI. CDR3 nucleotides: TGTGCCAGCAAATTGACAGGAAGGTATCAGCCCCAGCATTTT. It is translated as CASKLTGRYQPQHF.

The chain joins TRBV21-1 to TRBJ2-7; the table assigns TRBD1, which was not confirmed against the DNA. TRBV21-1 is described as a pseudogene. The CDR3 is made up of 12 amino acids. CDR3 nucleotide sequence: TGTGCCAGCACCCCGCCAGGGGTCGAGCAGTACTTC. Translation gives CASTPPGVEQYF.

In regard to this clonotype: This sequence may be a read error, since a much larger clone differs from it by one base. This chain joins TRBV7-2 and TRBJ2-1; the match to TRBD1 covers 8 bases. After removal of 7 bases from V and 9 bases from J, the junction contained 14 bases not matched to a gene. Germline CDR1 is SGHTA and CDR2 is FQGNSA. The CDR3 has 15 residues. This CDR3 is CASTAGQGIRGEQFF. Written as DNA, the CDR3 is TGTGCCAGCACCGCCGGACAGGGAATTCGTGGTGAGCAGTTCTTC.

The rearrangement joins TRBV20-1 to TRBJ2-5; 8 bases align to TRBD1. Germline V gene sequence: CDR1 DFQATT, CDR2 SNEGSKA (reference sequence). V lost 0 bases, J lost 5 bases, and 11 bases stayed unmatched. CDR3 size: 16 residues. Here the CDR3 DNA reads TGCAGTGCTAGAGAGGGGCTCAGGGGGCAGGTTGAGACCCAGTACTTC. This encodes CSAREGLRGQVETQYF.

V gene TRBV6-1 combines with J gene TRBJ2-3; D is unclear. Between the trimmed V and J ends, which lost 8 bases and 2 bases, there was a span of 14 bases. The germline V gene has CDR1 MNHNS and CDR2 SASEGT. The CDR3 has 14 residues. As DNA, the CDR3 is TGTGCCAGCTCAAATCCTGGATTCACAGATACGCAGTATTTT. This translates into CASSNPGFTDTQYF.

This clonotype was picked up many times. The CDR3 loop is CASSLASNYGYTF. CDR3 nucleotide sequence: TGTGCCAGCAGCTTAGCATCTAACTATGGCTACACCTTC. This rearrangement joins TRBV7-9 to TRBJ1-2; D gene unclear. The V gene's germline CDR1 is SEHNR and CDR2 FQNEAQ (reference sequence). This CDR3 comprises 13 residues. The germline V and J ends were trimmed by 0 bases and 0 bases, with 2 bases remaining between them.

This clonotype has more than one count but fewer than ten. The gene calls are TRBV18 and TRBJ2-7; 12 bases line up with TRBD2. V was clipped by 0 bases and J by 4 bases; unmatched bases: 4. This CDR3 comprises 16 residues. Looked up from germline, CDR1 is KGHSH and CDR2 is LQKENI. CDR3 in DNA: TGTGCCAGCTCACCACCGGGACTAGCGGGCGGGTACGAGCAGTACTTC. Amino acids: CASSPPGLAGGYEQYF.

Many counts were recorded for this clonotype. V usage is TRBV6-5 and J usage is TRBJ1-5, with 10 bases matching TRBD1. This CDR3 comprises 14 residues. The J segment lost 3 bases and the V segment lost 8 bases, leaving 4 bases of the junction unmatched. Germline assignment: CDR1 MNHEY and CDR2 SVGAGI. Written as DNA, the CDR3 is TGTGCCAGCGCGGGACAGGGGAACAATCAGCCCCAGCATTTT. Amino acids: CASAGQGNNQPQHF.

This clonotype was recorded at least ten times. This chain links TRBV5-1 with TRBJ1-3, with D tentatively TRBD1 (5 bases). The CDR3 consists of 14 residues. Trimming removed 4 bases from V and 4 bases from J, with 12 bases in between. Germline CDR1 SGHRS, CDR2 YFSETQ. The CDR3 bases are TGCGCCAGCAGCCCCACTGGGGCGGGAAACACCATATATTTT. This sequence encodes CASSPTGAGNTIYF.

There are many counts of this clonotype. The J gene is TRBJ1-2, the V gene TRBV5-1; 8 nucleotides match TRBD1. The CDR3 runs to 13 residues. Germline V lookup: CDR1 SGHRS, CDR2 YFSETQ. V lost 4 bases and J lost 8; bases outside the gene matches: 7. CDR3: CASSHGQGRGYTF. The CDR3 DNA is TGCGCCAGCAGCCACGGACAGGGAAGAGGCTACACCTTC.

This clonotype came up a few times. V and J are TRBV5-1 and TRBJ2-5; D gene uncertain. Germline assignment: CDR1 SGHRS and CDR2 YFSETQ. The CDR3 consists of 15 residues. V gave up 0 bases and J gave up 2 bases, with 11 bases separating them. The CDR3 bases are TGCGCCAGCAGCTTGGGGCACACCGGGCAAGAGACCCAGTACTTC. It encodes CASSLGHTGQETQYF.